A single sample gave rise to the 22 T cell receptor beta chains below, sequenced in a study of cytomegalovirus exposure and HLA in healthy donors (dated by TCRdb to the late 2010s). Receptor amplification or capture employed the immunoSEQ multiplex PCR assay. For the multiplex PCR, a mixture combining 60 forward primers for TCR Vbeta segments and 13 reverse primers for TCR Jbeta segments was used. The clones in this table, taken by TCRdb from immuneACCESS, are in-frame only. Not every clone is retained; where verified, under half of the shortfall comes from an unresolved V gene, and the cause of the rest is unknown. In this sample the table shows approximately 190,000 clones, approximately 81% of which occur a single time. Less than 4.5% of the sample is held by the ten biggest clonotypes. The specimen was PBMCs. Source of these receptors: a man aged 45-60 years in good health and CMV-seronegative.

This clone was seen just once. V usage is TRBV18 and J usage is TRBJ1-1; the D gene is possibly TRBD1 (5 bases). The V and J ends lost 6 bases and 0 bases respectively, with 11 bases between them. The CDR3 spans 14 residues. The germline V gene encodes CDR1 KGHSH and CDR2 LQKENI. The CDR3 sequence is CASSSGTMNTEAFF. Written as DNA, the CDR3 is TGTGCCAGCTCTAGCGGGACTATGAACACTGAAGCTTTCTTT.

The CDR3 sequence: CASSSDSQETQYF. The CDR3 nucleotides read TGTGCCAGCAGCTCGGACAGCCAAGAGACCCAGTACTTC. The rearrangement links TRBV7-9 to TRBJ2-5; perhaps TRBD1 as D (6 bases). This CDR3 is built from 13 residues. Trimming removed 4 bases at V and 1 base at J, with 7 bases between. CDR1 is SEHNR and CDR2 is FQNEAQ in the germline V gene (reference sequence).

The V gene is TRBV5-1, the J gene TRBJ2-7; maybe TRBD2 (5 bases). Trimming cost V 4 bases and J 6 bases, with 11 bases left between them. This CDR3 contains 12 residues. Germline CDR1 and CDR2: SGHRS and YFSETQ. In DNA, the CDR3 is TGCGCCAGCAGCCCGGAGGCGGGCGAGCAGTACTTC. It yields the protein CASSPEAGEQYF.

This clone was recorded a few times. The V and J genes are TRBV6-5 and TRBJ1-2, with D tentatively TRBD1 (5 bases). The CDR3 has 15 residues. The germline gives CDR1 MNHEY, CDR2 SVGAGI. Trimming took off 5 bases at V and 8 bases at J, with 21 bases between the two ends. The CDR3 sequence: CASSNLAGIPYGYTF. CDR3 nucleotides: TGTGCCAGCAGTAACCTGGCAGGGATTCCCTACGGCTACACCTTC.

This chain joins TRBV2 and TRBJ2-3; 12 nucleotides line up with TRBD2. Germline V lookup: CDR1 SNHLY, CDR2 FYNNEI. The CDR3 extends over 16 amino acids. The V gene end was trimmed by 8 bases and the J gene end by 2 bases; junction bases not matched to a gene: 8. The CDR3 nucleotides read TGTGCCAGCTGCAAGACTAGCGGGAGTATCACAGATACGCAGTATTTT. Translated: CASCKTSGSITDTQYF.

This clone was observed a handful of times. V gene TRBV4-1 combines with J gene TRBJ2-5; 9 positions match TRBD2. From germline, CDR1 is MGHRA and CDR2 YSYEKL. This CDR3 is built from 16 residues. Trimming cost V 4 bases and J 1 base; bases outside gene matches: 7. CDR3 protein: CASSLRAGGGQETQYF. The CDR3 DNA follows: TGCGCCAGCAGCCTCCGGGCGGGGGGGGGCCAAGAGACCCAGTACTTC.

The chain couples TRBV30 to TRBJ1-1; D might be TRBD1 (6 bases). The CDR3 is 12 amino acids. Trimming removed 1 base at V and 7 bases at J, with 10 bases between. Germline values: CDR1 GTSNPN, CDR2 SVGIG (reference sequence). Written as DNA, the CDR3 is TGTGCCTGGAGTGAATGGACAGATGAAGCTTTCTTT. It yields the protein CAWSEWTDEAFF.

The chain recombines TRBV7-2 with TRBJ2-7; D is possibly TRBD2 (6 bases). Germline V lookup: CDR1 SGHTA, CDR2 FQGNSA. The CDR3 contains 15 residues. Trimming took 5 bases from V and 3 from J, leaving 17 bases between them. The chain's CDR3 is CASSPGGQGGYEQYF. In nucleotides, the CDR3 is TGTGCCAGCAGCCCGGGTGGGCAGGGAGGCTACGAGCAGTACTTC.

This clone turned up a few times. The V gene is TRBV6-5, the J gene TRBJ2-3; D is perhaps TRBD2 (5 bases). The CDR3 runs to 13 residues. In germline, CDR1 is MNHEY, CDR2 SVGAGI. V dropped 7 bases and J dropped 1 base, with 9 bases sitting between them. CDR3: CASTEAGTDTQYF. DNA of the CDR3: TGTGCCAGCACCGAAGCGGGCACAGATACGCAGTATTTT.

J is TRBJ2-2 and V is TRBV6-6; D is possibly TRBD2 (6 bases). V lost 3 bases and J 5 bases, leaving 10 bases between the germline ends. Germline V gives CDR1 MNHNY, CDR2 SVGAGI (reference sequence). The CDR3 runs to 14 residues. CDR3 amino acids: CASSYWGETGELFF. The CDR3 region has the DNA TGTGCCAGCAGTTATTGGGGGGAAACCGGGGAGCTGTTTTTT.

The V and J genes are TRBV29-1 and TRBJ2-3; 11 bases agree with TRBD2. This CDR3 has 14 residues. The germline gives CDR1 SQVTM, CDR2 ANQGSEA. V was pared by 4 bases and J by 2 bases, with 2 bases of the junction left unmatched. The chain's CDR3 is CSVVSGGATDTQYF. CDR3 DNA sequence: TGCAGCGTTGTTAGCGGGGGGGCCACAGATACGCAGTATTTT.

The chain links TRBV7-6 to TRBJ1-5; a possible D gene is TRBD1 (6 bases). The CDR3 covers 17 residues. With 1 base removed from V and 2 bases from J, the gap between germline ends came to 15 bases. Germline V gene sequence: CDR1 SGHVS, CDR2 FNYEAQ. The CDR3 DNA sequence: TGTGCCAGCAGCTTAGGGGTTCGGGGGGCAGGCAATCAGCCCCAGCATTTT. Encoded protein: CASSLGVRGAGNQPQHF.

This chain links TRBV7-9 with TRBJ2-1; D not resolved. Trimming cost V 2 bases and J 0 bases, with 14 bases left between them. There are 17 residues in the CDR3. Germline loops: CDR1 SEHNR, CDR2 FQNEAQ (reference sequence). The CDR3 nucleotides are TGTGCCAGCAGCTTAATGTACGGGTTAAGCTCCTACAATGAGCAGTTCTTC. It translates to CASSLMYGLSSYNEQFF.

The DNA for the CDR3 is TGCGCCAGCAGCCGAACAATTCCCGGGGGAACAGATACGCAGTATTTT. Translated, it gives CASSRTIPGGTDTQYF. This chain connects TRBV4-1 to TRBJ2-3; tentative D call: TRBD2 (6 bases). Germline V gene data show CDR1 as MGHRA and CDR2 as YSYEKL. V was cut by 4 bases and J by 3 bases, with 17 bases left in between. This CDR3 region has 16 residues.

The CDR3 sequence is CASTQGAGYTF. The CDR3 nucleotides are TGTGCCAGCACTCAGGGGGCTGGCTACACCTTC. The V gene is TRBV6-1, the J gene TRBJ1-2, with 8 bases aligning to TRBD1. V was clipped by 7 bases and J by 7 bases; unmatched bases: 2. Germline V lookup: CDR1 MNHNS, CDR2 SASEGT. This CDR3 spans 11 amino acids.

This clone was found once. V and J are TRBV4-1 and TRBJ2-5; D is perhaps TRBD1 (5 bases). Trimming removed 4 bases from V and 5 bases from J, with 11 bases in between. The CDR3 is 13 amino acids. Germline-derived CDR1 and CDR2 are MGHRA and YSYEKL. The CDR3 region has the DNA TGCGCCAGCAGCCTACAGGTTCTGGAGACCCAGTACTTC. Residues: CASSLQVLETQYF.

The CDR3 nucleotides read TGTGCCAGCAGGGTAGCCGGGACAGGCAAAGAGACCCAGTACTTC. It yields the protein CASRVAGTGKETQYF. The chain has TRBV6-1 and TRBJ2-5; TRBD1 aligns across 8 bases. The germline CDR1 and CDR2 sequences are MNHNS and SASEGT. The CDR3 contains 15 residues. Losses at the gene ends were 6 bases for V and 3 bases for J; bases not matched to a gene: 9.

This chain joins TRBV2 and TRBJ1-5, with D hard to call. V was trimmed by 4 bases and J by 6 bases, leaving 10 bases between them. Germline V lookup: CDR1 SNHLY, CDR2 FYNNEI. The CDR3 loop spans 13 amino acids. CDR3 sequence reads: CASSVSGFQPQHF. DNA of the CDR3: TGTGCCAGCAGTGTTAGCGGATTTCAGCCCCAGCATTTT.

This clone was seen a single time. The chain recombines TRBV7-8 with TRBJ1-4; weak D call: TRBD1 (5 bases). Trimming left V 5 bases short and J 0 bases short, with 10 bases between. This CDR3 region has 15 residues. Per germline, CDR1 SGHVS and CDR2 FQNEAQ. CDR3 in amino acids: CASSPTTATNEKLFF. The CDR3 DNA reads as TGTGCCAGCAGCCCAACGACAGCAACTAATGAAAAACTGTTTTTT.

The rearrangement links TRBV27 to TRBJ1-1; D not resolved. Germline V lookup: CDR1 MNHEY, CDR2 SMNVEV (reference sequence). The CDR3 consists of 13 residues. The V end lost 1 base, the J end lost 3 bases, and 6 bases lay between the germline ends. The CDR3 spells CASSLFSDTEAFF. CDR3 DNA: TGTGCCAGCAGTTTATTCTCGGACACTGAAGCTTTCTTT.

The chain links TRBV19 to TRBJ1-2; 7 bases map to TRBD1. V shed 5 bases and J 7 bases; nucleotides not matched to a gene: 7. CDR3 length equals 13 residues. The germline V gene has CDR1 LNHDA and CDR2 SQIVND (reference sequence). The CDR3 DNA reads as TGTGCCAGTAGTCCAAGACAGGGAGGTGGCTACACCTTC. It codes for CASSPRQGGGYTF.

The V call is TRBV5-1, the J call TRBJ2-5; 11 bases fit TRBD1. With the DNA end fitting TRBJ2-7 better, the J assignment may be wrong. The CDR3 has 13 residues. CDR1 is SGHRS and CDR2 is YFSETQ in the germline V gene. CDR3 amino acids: CASSKGQGGEQYF. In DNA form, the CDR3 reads TGCGCCAGCAGCAAGGGACAGGGGGGCGAGCAGTACTTC.